This TCR beta chain was found in a study of blood T cell repertoires in COVID-19. Study summary: Two consecutive negative NP/OP PCR tests, clearance, or resolved symptoms defined Cohort 3 recovery. Both acute and convalescent COVID-19 samples were obtained from the United States, Italy and Spain.

Membership in each cohort depended on participant-reported clinical history. Data came from immunoSEQ multiplex PCR; TCRdb stores just in-frame clones and leaves some out. The sample lists approximately 360,000 clones; roughly 86% were seen once. The CDR3 runs 17 residues. Trimming at V came to 5 bases and at J to 0 bases, leaving 9 bases not matched to a gene. CDR1 and CDR2 from the germline V gene are SEHNR and FQNEAQ (reference sequence). The source material was PBMCs or T cells enriched from blood (not recorded which). V usage is TRBV7-9 and J usage is TRBJ2-3; TRBD2 agrees at 9 bases. This TCR came from a man aged 35 to 55 in a cohort exposed to, infected with or recovered from COVID-19 (not recorded which). The CDR3 protein is CASSQPGLAVSTDTQYF. The CDR3 nucleotides read TGTGCCAGCAGCCAACCGGGACTAGCCGTAAGCACAGATACGCAGTATTTT.